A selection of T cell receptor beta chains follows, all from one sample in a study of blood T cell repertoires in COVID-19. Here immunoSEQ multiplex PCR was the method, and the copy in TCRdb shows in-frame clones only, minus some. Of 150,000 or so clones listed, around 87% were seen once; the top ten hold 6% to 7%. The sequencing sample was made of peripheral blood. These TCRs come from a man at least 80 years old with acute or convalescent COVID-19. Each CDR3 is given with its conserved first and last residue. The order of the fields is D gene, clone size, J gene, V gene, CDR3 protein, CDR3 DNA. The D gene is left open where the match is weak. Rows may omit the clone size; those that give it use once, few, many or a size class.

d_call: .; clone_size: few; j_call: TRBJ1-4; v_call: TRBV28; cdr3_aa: CASRRMQGPPNEKLFF; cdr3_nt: TGTGCCAGCAGACGGATGCAGGGGCCACCAAATGAAAAACTGTTTTTT
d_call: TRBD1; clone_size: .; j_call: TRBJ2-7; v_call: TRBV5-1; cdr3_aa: CASRSDRGSLYEQYF; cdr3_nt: TGCGCCAGCAGGTCTGACAGGGGATCCCTCTACGAGCAGTACTTC
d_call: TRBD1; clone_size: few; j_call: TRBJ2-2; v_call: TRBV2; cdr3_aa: CASNLGQGEAGELFF; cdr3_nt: TGTGCCAGCAATCTAGGACAGGGAGAGGCCGGGGAGCTGTTTTTT
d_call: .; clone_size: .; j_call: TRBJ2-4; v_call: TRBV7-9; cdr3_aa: CASSSAGEAKNIQYF; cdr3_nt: TGTGCCAGCAGCTCCGCAGGGGAAGCCAAAAACATTCAGTACTTC
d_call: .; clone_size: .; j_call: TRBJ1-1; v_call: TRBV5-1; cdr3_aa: CASSLRRESTEAFF; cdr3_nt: TGCGCCAGCAGCTTGAGGAGAGAAAGCACCGAAGCTTTCTTT
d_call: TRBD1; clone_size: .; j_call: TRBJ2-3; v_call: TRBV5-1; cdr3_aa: CASRARTGPRTDTQYF; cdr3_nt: TGCGCCAGCAGAGCGAGGACAGGGCCTAGGACAGATACGCAGTATTTT
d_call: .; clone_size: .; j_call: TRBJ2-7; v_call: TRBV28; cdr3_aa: CASSLTGRGYEQYF; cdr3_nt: TGTGCCAGCAGTTTAACAGGGAGGGGCTACGAGCAGTACTTC
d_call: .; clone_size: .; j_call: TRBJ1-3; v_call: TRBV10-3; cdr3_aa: CAISESSGSGNTIYF; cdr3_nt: TGTGCCATCAGTGAGTCTTCAGGCTCTGGAAACACCATATATTTT
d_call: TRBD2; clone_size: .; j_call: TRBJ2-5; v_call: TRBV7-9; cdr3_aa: CASSRTSGQETQYF; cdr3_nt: TGTGCCAGCAGCCGGACTAGCGGGCAAGAGACCCAGTACTTC
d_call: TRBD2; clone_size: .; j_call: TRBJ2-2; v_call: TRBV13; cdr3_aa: CAAGVSTGELFF; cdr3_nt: TGTGCCGCGGGGGTGAGCACCGGGGAGCTGTTTTTT
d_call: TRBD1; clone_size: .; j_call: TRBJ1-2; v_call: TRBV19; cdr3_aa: CASSGGTGDGYTF; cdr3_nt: TGTGCCAGTAGTGGGGGGACAGGTGATGGCTACACCTTC
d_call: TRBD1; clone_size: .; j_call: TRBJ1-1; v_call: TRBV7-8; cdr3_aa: CASTILGTGDFGTEAFF; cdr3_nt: TGTGCCAGCACCATTCTCGGGACAGGGGATTTCGGCACTGAAGCTTTCTTT
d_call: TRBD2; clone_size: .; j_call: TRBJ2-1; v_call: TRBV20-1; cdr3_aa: CSASSASGSSYNEQFF; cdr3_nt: TGCAGTGCTAGTTCGGCCAGCGGGAGCTCCTACAATGAGCAGTTCTTC
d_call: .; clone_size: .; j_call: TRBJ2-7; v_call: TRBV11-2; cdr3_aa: CASSFGLTYEQYF; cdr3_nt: TGTGCCAGCAGCTTTGGGCTAACCTACGAGCAGTACTTC
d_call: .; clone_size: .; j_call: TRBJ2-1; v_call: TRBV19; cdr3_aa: CASGTRANEQFF; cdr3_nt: TGTGCCAGCGGGACAAGAGCCAATGAGCAGTTCTTC
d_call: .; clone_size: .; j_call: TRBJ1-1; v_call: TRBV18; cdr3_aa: CASSQDRNTEAFF; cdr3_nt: TGTGCCAGCTCCCAGGACAGGAACACTGAAGCTTTCTTT
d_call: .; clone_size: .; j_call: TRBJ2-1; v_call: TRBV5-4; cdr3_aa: CASSPQLSYNEQFF; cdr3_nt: TGTGCCAGCAGCCCGCAACTCTCCTACAATGAGCAGTTCTTC
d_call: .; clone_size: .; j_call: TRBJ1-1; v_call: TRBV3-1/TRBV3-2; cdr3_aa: CASSQGTDGSTEAFF; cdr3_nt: TGTGCCAGCAGCCAAGGGACAGACGGATCGACTGAAGCTTTCTTT
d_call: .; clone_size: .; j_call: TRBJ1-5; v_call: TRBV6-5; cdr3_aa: CASSPGGGQQPQHF; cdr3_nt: TGTGCCAGCAGCCCGGGCGGGGGGCAACAGCCCCAGCATTTT
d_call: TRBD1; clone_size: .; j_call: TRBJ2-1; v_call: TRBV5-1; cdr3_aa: CASSPGQGVSDEQFF; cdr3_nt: TGCGCCAGCAGCCCGGGACAGGGTGTGTCGGATGAGCAGTTCTTC
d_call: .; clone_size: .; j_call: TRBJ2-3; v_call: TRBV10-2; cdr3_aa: CASLLQAPAGSTDTQYF; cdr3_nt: TGCGCCAGCCTACTTCAGGCCCCAGCAGGCAGCACAGATACGCAGTATTTT
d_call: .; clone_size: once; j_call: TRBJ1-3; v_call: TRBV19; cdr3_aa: CASSWGGVSGNTIYF; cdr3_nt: TGTGCCAGTAGTTGGGGGGGCGTCTCTGGAAACACCATATATTTT
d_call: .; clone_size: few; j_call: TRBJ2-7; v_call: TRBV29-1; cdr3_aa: CSVRRGSYEQYF; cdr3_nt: TGCAGCGTTAGAAGGGGCTCCTACGAGCAGTACTTC
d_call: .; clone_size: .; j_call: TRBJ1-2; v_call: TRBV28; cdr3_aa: CASSLRVGGYGYTF; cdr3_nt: TGTGCCAGCAGTTTGAGGGTGGGGGGCTATGGCTACACCTTC
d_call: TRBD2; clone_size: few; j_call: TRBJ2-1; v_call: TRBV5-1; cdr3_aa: CASSLGSSGGANEQFF; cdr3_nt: TGCGCCAGCAGCTTAGGTAGTAGCGGGGGGGCCAATGAGCAGTTCTTC
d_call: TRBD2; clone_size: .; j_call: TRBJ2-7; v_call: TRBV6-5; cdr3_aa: CAGDSGTYEQYF; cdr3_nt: TGTGCCGGAGATAGCGGGACCTACGAGCAGTACTTC
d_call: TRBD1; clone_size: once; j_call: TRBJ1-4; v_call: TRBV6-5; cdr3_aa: CASKGQLNEKLFF; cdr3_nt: TGTGCCAGCAAGGGACAGCTGAATGAAAAACTGTTTTTT
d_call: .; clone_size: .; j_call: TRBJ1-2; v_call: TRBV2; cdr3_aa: CASALAGLYGYTF; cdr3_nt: TGTGCCAGCGCTTTGGCAGGGCTCTATGGCTACACCTTC
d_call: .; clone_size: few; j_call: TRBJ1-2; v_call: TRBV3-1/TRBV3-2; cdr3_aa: CASSLGESGGYTF; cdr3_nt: TGTGCCAGCAGCCTAGGAGAGTCAGGGGGCTACACCTTC
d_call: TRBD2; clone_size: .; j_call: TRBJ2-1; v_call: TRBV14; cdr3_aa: CASSQDLSGGGYEQFF; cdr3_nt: TGTGCCAGCAGCCAAGATCTGAGCGGGGGGGGATATGAGCAGTTCTTC
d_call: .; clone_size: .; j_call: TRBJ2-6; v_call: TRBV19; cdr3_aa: CASSKQGLGANVLTF; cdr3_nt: TGTGCCAGTAGTAAACAGGGTTTAGGGGCCAACGTCCTGACTTTC
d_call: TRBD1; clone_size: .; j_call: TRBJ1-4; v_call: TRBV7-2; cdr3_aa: CASRRTGNEKLFF; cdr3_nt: TGTGCCAGCAGAAGGACAGGGAATGAAAAACTGTTTTTT
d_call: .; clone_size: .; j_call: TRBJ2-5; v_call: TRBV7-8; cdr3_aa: CASSGLGQEETQYF; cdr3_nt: TGTGCCAGCAGCGGCCTGGGGCAGGAAGAGACCCAGTACTTC
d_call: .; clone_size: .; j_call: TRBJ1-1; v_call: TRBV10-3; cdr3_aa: CAISILGGMNTEAFF; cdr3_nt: TGTGCCATCAGTATTCTTGGTGGCATGAACACTGAAGCTTTCTTT
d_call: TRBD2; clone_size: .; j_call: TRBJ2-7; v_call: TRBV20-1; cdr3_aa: CSSGGLREQYF; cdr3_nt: TGCTCCTCCGGGGGGTTGAGAGAGCAGTACTTC
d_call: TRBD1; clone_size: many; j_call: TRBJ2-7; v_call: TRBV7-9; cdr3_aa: CASSLSDRGTYEQYF; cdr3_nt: TGTGCCAGCAGCTTATCGGACAGGGGCACCTACGAGCAGTACTTC
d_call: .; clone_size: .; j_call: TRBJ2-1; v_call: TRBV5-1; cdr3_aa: CASSLGDTNNEQFF; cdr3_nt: TGCGCCAGCAGCTTGGGGGACACTAACAATGAGCAGTTCTTC
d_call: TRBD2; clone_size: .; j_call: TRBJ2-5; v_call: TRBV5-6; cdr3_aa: CASSLVAGGPTETQYF; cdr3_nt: TGTGCCAGCAGCTTGGTAGCGGGGGGGCCAACAGAGACCCAGTACTTC
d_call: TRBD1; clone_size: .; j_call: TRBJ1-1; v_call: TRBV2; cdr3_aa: CASRGGDRGLSTEAFF; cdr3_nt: TGTGCCAGCAGGGGTGGGGACAGGGGGCTTAGCACTGAAGCTTTCTTT
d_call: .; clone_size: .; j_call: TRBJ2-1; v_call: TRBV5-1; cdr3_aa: CASSLAGTIPYNEQFF; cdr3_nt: TGCGCCAGCAGCTTGGCCGGGACAATACCTTACAATGAGCAGTTCTTC
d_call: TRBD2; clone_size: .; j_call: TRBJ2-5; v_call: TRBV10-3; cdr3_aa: CASLAGDQETQYF; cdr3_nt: TGTGCCTCATTAGCGGGCGACCAAGAGACCCAGTACTTC
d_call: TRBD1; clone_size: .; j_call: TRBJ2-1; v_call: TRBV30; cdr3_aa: CAWSGDRGVVLLGNEQFF; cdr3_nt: TGTGCCTGGAGCGGGGACAGGGGAGTAGTCCTGTTAGGCAATGAGCAGTTCTTC
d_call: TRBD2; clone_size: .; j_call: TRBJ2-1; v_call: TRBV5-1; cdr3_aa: CASSLGTSGFSYNEQFF; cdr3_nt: TGCGCCAGCAGCTTGGGGACTAGCGGGTTCTCCTACAATGAGCAGTTCTTC
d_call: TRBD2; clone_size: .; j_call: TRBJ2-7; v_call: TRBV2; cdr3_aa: CASSEGGLAYEQYF; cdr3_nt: TGTGCCAGCAGTGAGGGAGGACTAGCCTACGAGCAGTACTTC
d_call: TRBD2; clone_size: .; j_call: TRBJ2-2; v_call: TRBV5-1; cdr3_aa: CASSPGGGANTGELFF; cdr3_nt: TGCGCCAGCAGCCCGGGAGGAGGGGCGAACACCGGGGAGCTGTTTTTT
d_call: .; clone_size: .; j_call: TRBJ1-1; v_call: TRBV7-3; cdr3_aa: CASSLWQGNEAFF; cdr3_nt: TGTGCCAGCAGCTTATGGCAGGGGAATGAAGCTTTCTTT
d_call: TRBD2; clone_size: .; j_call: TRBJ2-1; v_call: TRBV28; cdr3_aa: CASSFFLAGSSGEQFF; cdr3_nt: TGTGCCAGCAGTTTTTTCTTAGCGGGGTCATCGGGAGAGCAGTTCTTC
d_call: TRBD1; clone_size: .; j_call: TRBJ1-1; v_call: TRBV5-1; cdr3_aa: CASSLMGQLNTEAFF; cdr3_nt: TGCGCCAGCAGCTTGATGGGACAGTTGAACACTGAAGCTTTCTTT
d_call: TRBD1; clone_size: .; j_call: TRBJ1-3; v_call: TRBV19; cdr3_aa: CASSIGGTAISGNTIYF; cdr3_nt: TGTGCCAGTAGTATAGGTGGGACAGCCATCTCTGGAAACACCATATATTTT
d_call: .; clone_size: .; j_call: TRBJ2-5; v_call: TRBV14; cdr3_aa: CASSQDPLDIRETQYF; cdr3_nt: TGTGCCAGCAGCCAAGATCCCCTCGACATCCGGGAGACCCAGTACTTC
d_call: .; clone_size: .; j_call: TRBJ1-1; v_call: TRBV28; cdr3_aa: CASITPRVNTEAFF; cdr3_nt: TGTGCCAGCATAACACCCAGGGTTAACACTGAAGCTTTCTTT
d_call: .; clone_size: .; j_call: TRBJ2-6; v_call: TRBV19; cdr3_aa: CASSMRGANVLTF; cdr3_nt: TGTGCCAGTAGTATGCGTGGGGCCAACGTCCTGACTTTC
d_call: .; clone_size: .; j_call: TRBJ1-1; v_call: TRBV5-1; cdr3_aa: CASSLAIGATTEAFF; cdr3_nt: TGCGCCAGCAGCTTGGCCATAGGGGCCACCACTGAAGCTTTCTTT
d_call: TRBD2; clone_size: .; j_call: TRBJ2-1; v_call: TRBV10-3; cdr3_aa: CAIRGVTSGITRVNEQFF; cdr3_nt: TGTGCCATCAGGGGGGTGACTAGCGGGATCACCAGGGTCAATGAGCAGTTCTTC
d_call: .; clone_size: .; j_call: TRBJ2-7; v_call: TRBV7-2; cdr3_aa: CASSHHRDNSYEQYF; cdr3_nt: TGTGCCAGCAGCCACCACCGGGACAACTCCTACGAGCAGTACTTC
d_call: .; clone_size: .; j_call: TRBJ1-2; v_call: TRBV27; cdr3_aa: CASSLDSNYGYTF; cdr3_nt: TGTGCCAGCAGTCTTGACAGTAACTATGGCTACACCTTC
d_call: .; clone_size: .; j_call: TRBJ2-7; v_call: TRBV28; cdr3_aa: CASSQSPTGYEQYF; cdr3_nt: TGTGCCAGCAGTCAGTCACCCACAGGGTACGAGCAGTACTTC
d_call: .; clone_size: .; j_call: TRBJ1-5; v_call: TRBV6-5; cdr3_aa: CASSYRPPRSQPQHF; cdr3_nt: TGTGCCAGCAGTTACAGACCCCCCAGGTCCCAGCCCCAGCATTTT
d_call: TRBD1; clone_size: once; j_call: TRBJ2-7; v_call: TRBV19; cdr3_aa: CASNPTGAGEQYF; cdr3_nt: TGTGCCAGTAACCCGACAGGGGCGGGCGAGCAGTACTTC